One T cell receptor beta chain is described in this entry. What it binds is not known. The entry originates in a study of cytotoxic CD8 clonotypes in ibrutinib-treated CLL. Study-wide background: The sample average was about 270,000 productive templates and 85,000 to 100,000 productive rearrangements.

The study, taken as a whole, reports: Public clonotypes were uncommon and contracted or stayed stable on treatment. Patients had baseline clonality above age-matched healthy donors, and this clonality moved with circulating CD8+ T-cell counts.

The repertoire was sequenced with immunoSEQ multiplex PCR; TCRdb's copy has only in-frame clones and lacks some. The table lists about 200,000 clones, 65% to 80% of them singletons. The sample in question was PBMCs, obtained after 12 months of ibrutinib treatment. This TCR derives from a human donor with chronic lymphocytic leukemia.

Here the CDR3 reads CSVADSEQYF. The DNA of the CDR3 is TGCAGCGTCGCTGATTCGGAGCAGTACTTC. The V gene is TRBV29-1, the J gene TRBJ2-7; unclear D gene. V lost 6 bases to trimming and J lost 7 bases, with 10 bases between them. Germline V gene data show CDR1 as SQVTM and CDR2 as ANQGSEA. The CDR3 runs 10 residues.